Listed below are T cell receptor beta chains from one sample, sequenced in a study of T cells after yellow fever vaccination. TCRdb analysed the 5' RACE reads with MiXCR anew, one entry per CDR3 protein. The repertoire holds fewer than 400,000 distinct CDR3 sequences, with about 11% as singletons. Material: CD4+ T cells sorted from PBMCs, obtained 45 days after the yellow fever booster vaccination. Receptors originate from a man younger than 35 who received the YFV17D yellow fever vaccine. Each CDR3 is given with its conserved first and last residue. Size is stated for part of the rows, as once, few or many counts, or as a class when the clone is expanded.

CDR3 protein: CASSQAEGQGDGYTF; J gene: TRBJ1-2; V gene: TRBV4-1; clone size: -
CDR3 protein: CASSKKAQSGELFF; J gene: TRBJ2-2; V gene: TRBV11-2; clone size: few
CDR3 protein: CASSLWDSGGAGELFF; J gene: TRBJ2-2; V gene: TRBV28; clone size: -
CDR3 protein: CAWRRRNYEQYF; J gene: TRBJ2-7; V gene: TRBV30; clone size: -
CDR3 protein: CASSPTSGGAYEQFF; J gene: TRBJ2-1; V gene: TRBV7-7; clone size: few
CDR3 protein: CASSQADRVGSNEQFF; J gene: TRBJ2-1; V gene: TRBV4-2; clone size: many
CDR3 protein: CASSQPDRAETQYF; J gene: TRBJ2-5; V gene: TRBV4-1; clone size: many
CDR3 protein: CASSSRTGEYNEQFF; J gene: TRBJ2-1; V gene: TRBV5-1; clone size: few
CDR3 protein: CASSQGRAPHNEQFF; J gene: TRBJ2-1; V gene: TRBV11-3; clone size: -
CDR3 protein: CASGQDSNQPQHF; J gene: TRBJ1-5; V gene: TRBV12-3/TRBV12-4; clone size: few
CDR3 protein: CSAYRERGETQYF; J gene: TRBJ2-5; V gene: TRBV20-1; clone size: few
CDR3 protein: CASSPRIASGASTTNEKLFF; J gene: TRBJ1-4; V gene: TRBV18; clone size: -
CDR3 protein: CASSDDFSGGSTDTQYF; J gene: TRBJ2-3; V gene: TRBV21-1; clone size: few
CDR3 protein: CASSYSSRDRALRHF; J gene: TRBJ1-5; V gene: TRBV6-6; clone size: many
CDR3 protein: CASRYLWEDGYTF; J gene: TRBJ1-2; V gene: TRBV5-6; clone size: -
CDR3 protein: CSGYDSSRTDTQYF; J gene: TRBJ2-3; V gene: TRBV29-1; clone size: -
CDR3 protein: CASTPGGRDTEAFF; J gene: TRBJ1-1; V gene: TRBV6-5; clone size: many
CDR3 protein: CASSRLGTLGDEAFF; J gene: TRBJ1-1; V gene: TRBV5-1; clone size: -